The TCR beta chain described here comes from a study of identical twins. Study observations and caveats: Fewer insertions were carried by abundant cord blood beta clonotypes, but none was seen in memory repertoires. Models, which agreed with sharing between unrelated individuals, nonetheless underestimated the out-of-frame TCR alpha sharing seen in monozygotic twins.

Template switching, a step in the protocol, added a universal primer site, and cDNA carried unique molecular identifiers. TCRdb reprocessed the 5' RACE reads with MiXCR, giving one entry per CDR3 protein. The table lists roughly 260,000 distinct CDR3 sequences, approximately 6.8% of them singletons. Turning to this clonotype: Its antigen remains unidentified.

Donors were all healthy Caucasians. These same data were also listed under a study on yellow fever vaccine responses in identical twins.

Material for sequencing was CD8+ T cells sorted from blood. This sequence was found in a woman younger than 35 in good health.

The CDR3: CASSYEVLGDEGQPQHF. DNA of the CDR3: TGTGCCAGCAGTTACGAGGTGTTAGGGGATGAGGGTCAGCCCCAGCATTTT. The chain couples TRBV6-5 to TRBJ1-5; perhaps TRBD1 as D (5 bases). Germline-derived CDR1 and CDR2 are MNHEY and SVGAGI. The ends were cut back, 2 bases at V and 6 bases at J, with 20 bases in the middle. This CDR3 spans 17 amino acids.